This T cell receptor beta chain came from a study of cytomegalovirus exposure and HLA in healthy donors. Broader study findings: Three chains linked to CMV were shown in vitro to be specific for CMV antigens. The study flagged around 160 TCR beta chains as cytomegalovirus-associated.

Only one count was recorded for this clone. Its specificity is not known. Trimming cost V 6 bases and J 6 bases; bases outside gene matches: 9. The CDR3 spans 14 residues. The germline CDR1 and CDR2 sequences are SNHLY and FYNNEI. Assay used: immunoSEQ multiplex PCR; TCRdb lists only in-frame clones, some missing. The sample lists some 90,000 clones, around 96% occurring once. The TCR originated in a man between 18 and 29 years old in good health and CMV-seronegative. The sample was PBMCs. J is TRBJ1-2 and V is TRBV2; 8 bases map to TRBD1. This CDR3 is CASSLDRAMDGYTF. As DNA, the CDR3 is TGTGCCAGCAGCTTGGACAGGGCCATGGATGGCTACACCTTC.